The 23 T cell receptor beta chains presented below share a single source sample, sequenced in a study of blood T cell repertoires in COVID-19. The method was immunoSEQ multiplex PCR; TCRdb's version includes in-frame clones alone and lacks a portion of them. The sample has over 120,000 clones, approximately 89% seen once; the top ten hold around 1.6%. The sequencing sample was made of peripheral blood. These receptors were collected from a human donor in a cohort sampled during active COVID-19.

The chain uses TRBV10-3 and TRBJ1-2, with D possibly TRBD1 on 5 matching bases. Trimming took 7 bases from V and 7 from J, leaving 22 bases between them. Germline loops: CDR1 ENHRY, CDR2 SYGVKD. This CDR3 is built from 15 residues. This CDR3 is CAINPHDVQGAGYTF. CDR3 bases: TGTGCCATCAATCCCCACGATGTGCAGGGCGCTGGCTACACCTTC.

The chain joins TRBV27 to TRBJ1-1; D is unclear. This CDR3 has 14 residues. The germline V gene encodes CDR1 MNHEY and CDR2 SMNVEV (reference sequence). V was shortened by 5 bases and J by 6 bases, with 16 bases between the two germline ends. CDR3 DNA sequence: TGTGCCAGCAGTCCAACCCAGTTGGCTGCTGAAGCTTTCTTT. Translating it yields CASSPTQLAAEAFF.

This chain joins TRBV13 and TRBJ2-1, with TRBD2 identical over 8 bases. J was trimmed by 0 bases and V by 5 bases; bases with no gene match: 9. Germline-derived CDR1 and CDR2 are PRHDT and FYEKMQ (reference sequence). The CDR3 runs 17 residues. CDR3 bases: TGTGCCAGCAGCCTCCTCGGGGGGGGTAGCTCCTACAATGAGCAGTTCTTC. Its protein is CASSLLGGGSSYNEQFF.

The V call is TRBV6-7, the J call TRBJ2-7; 10 bases line up with TRBD1. TRBV6-7 is noted as an ORF with a role that remains uncertain. The CDR3 length is 16 residues. With 5 bases clipped from V and 3 bases from J, the junction kept 10 bases outside the gene matches. The CDR3, as DNA: TGTGCCAGCAGTCTATCGTTGGGACAGGGGTTCTACGAGCAGTACTTC. Translating gives CASSLSLGQGFYEQYF.

This clone appeared a single time. The V and J genes are TRBV19 and TRBJ2-1; 7 bases match TRBD2. The length of the CDR3 is 15 residues. V trimming: 3 bases; J trimming: 2 bases; junction bases outside the gene matches: 4. Germline CDR1 LNHDA, CDR2 SQIVND (reference sequence). CDR3 sequence (DNA): TGTGCCAGTAGTATGATCGGGGGGACCTACAATGAGCAGTTCTTC. This sequence encodes CASSMIGGTYNEQFF. The full variable domain, with the rest looked up from reference TRBV19 and TRBJ2-1, is DGGITQSPKYLFRKEGQNVTLSCEQNLNHDAMYWYRQDPGQGLRLIYYSQIVNDFQKGDIAEGYSVSREKKESFPLTVTSAQKNPTAFYLCASSMIGGTYNEQFFGPGTRLTVL.

V gene TRBV11-1 combines with J gene TRBJ1-1; 7 nucleotides align to TRBD1. V was clipped by 5 bases and J by 4 bases; unmatched bases: 13. There are 16 residues in the CDR3. Germline-derived CDR1 and CDR2 are SGHAT and FQDESV (reference sequence). As DNA, the CDR3 is TGTGCCAGCAGCCCGGACTCGACAGGGCTTGGCACTGAAGCTTTCTTT. This gives the protein CASSPDSTGLGTEAFF.

The genes are TRBV11-3 and TRBJ2-1; D possibly corresponds to TRBD2 (6 bases). This CDR3 spans 15 amino acids. Germline V gives CDR1 SGHNT, CDR2 YENEEA. V shed 6 bases and J shed 2 bases, with 14 bases lying between them. CDR3 region: CASSQTGTPYNEQFF. CDR3 bases: TGTGCCAGCAGTCAGACCGGGACTCCCTACAATGAGCAGTTCTTC.

The rearrangement joins TRBV29-1 to TRBJ2-1; D remains ambiguous. Germline CDR1 is SQVTM and CDR2 is ANQGSEA. Trimming stripped 1 base from V and 3 bases from J, with 7 bases between. CDR3 size: 13 residues. The CDR3 is CSVEVASYNEQFF. The CDR3 region has the DNA TGCAGCGTTGAAGTGGCAAGCTACAATGAGCAGTTCTTC.

The J gene is TRBJ2-3, the V gene TRBV5-1, with D tentatively TRBD1 (6 bases). Trimming removed 4 bases from V and 1 base from J, with 13 bases in between. The germline gives CDR1 SGHRS, CDR2 YFSETQ. The CDR3 covers 15 residues. CDR3: CASSATGKGTDTQYF. CDR3 coding DNA: TGCGCCAGCAGCGCCACAGGGAAAGGCACAGATACGCAGTATTTT.

The chain is built from TRBV4-1 and TRBJ2-7; TRBD2 aligns across 9 bases. With V trimmed by 1 base and J by 3 bases, 4 bases remained unmatched. The CDR3 covers 15 residues. Germline CDR1 MGHRA, CDR2 YSYEKL. This chain's CDR3 is CASSQAPTSGYEQYF. DNA of the CDR3: TGCGCCAGCAGCCAAGCCCCGACTAGCGGCTACGAGCAGTACTTC.

The chain couples TRBV21-1 to TRBJ2-3; the table's D call, TRBD1, was not checked against the DNA. TRBV21-1 is a known pseudogene. CDR3 size: 15 residues. The CDR3 sequence is CASSIGGIGTDTQYF. DNA for the CDR3: TGTGCCAGCAGCATAGGGGGCATAGGCACAGATACGCAGTATTTT.

V gene TRBV7-9 combines with J gene TRBJ1-2, with D perhaps matching TRBD1 (6 bases). V lost 8 bases and J lost 11, with 24 bases in between. CDR3 length: 14 residues. Germline CDR1 and CDR2: SEHNR and FQNEAQ (reference sequence). The CDR3, as DNA: TGTGCCAGCTCCTTCACCGCTGACAGGCCAATATACACCTTC. Translating gives CASSFTADRPIYTF.

The J gene is TRBJ2-3, the V gene TRBV7-3, with TRBD2 as a possible D gene (5 bases). The CDR3 length is 14 residues. Germline CDR1 and CDR2: SGHTA and FQGTGA. The V end was cut by 5 bases, the J end by 1 base, with 10 bases between. The CDR3 region has the DNA TGTGCCAGCAGCCCCGCCGGGGGCACAGATACGCAGTATTTT. This translates into CASSPAGGTDTQYF.

V is TRBV11-2 and J is TRBJ2-3; TRBD1 aligns across 7 bases. V dropped 5 bases and J dropped 3; count of bases not matched to a gene: 8. Per the germline V gene, CDR1 is SGHAT and CDR2 is FQNNGV. The CDR3 is 15 residues long. CDR3 in DNA: TGTGCCAGCAGCATAAGGGGGCAGGGGACAGATACGCAGTATTTT. Translating it yields CASSIRGQGTDTQYF. The full variable domain, its missing parts supplied by reference TRBV11-2 and TRBJ2-3, is EAGVAQSPRYKIIEKRQSVAFWCNPISGHATLYWYQQILGQGPKLLIQFQNNGVVDDSQLPKDRFSAERLKGVDSTLKIQPAKLEDSAVYLCASSIRGQGTDTQYFGPGTRLTVL.

J is TRBJ1-2 and V is TRBV2; 12 bases line up with TRBD1. The trim removed 4 bases at V and 5 bases at J, leaving 14 bases unmatched. Germline loops: CDR1 SNHLY, CDR2 FYNNEI. This CDR3 comprises 18 residues. CDR3 protein: CASSALGDGDRGHYGYTF. CDR3 sequence (DNA): TGTGCCAGCAGTGCTCTTGGGGACGGGGACAGGGGGCATTATGGCTACACCTTC.

The V call is TRBV29-1, the J call TRBJ2-3; possibly TRBD1 for D (6 bases). This CDR3 is 14 amino acids long. V dropped 8 bases and J dropped 2 bases, with 17 bases sitting between them. Germline V lookup: CDR1 SQVTM, CDR2 ANQGSEA. CDR3 nucleotide sequence: TGCAGCTCTCAGGGACACCTGGACACAGATACGCAGTATTTT. As protein: CSSQGHLDTDTQYF.

The chain employs TRBV27 and TRBJ1-1; 7 bases map to TRBD1. With 2 bases clipped from V and 3 bases from J, the junction kept 12 bases outside the gene matches. Germline V gene sequence: CDR1 MNHEY, CDR2 SMNVEV (reference sequence). The CDR3 length is 17 residues. CDR3 in amino acids: CASSLERAGGNDTEAFF. For the CDR3, the DNA is TGTGCCAGCAGTTTAGAGAGGGCAGGGGGGAATGACACTGAAGCTTTCTTT.

CDR3 sequence (DNA): TGCAGCGTGGGCTCCCGGGACAGGGCTTTCTATGGCTACACCTTC. Its translation is CSVGSRDRAFYGYTF. This chain uses TRBV29-1 with TRBJ1-2, with TRBD1 identical over 9 bases. The CDR3 spans 15 residues. Germline loops: CDR1 SQVTM, CDR2 ANQGSEA. With 6 bases clipped from V and 4 bases from J, the junction kept 12 bases outside the gene matches. Supplemented by reference TRBV29-1 and TRBJ1-2, the full variable domain reads SAVISQKPSRDICQRGTSLTIQCQVDSQVTMMFWYRQQPGQSLTLIATANQGSEATYESGFVIDKFPISRPNLTFSTLTVSNMSPEDSSIYLCSVGSRDRAFYGYTFGSGTRLTVV.

V is TRBV7-8 and J is TRBJ1-1; 8 positions agree with TRBD1. Germline CDR1 SGHVS, CDR2 FQNEAQ. This CDR3 contains 16 residues. The V and J ends lost 7 bases and 0 bases, in that order; junction bases with no gene match: 10. The chain's CDR3 is CASTAGGPAMNTEAFF. The CDR3 nucleotides read TGTGCCAGCACCGCAGGGGGCCCCGCCATGAACACTGAAGCTTTCTTT.

V gene TRBV9 combines with J gene TRBJ2-5, with 12 bases fitting TRBD1. Germline lookup yields CDR1 SGDLS and CDR2 YYNGEE. J gave up 6 bases and V 3 bases, and 6 bases lay outside the gene matches. This CDR3 has 15 amino acids. The CDR3: CASSAGTGGLKTQYF. The CDR3 region has the DNA TGTGCCAGCAGCGCCGGGACAGGGGGCTTGAAGACCCAGTACTTC. The full variable domain, completed using reference TRBV9 and TRBJ2-5, is DSGVTQTPKHLITATGQRVTLRCSPRSGDLSVYWYQQSLDQGLQFLIQYYNGEERAKGNILERFSAQQFPDLHSELNLSSLELGDSALYFCASSAGTGGLKTQYFGPGTRLLVL.

The V and J genes are TRBV6-5 and TRBJ2-1; TRBD1 aligns across 7 bases. J lost 4 bases, V lost 0 bases, and 6 bases had no gene match. Germline V CDR1 and CDR2: MNHEY, SVGAGI. This CDR3 has 16 amino acids. The CDR3 nucleotides are TGTGCCAGCAGTTACTCACGGGACAGCATGTACAATGAGCAGTTCTTC. This gives the protein CASSYSRDSMYNEQFF.

This chain uses TRBV28 with TRBJ2-1; weak D call: TRBD1 (6 bases). Looked up from germline, CDR1 is MDHEN and CDR2 is SYDVKM. V lost 5 bases and J 5 bases, leaving 13 bases between the germline ends. This CDR3 contains 14 residues. Here the CDR3 reads CASSPRDNDNEQFF. The DNA of the CDR3 is TGTGCCAGCAGTCCTCGGGACAACGACAATGAGCAGTTCTTC.

The genes are TRBV19 and TRBJ1-2; the match to TRBD1 covers 7 bases. After removal of 11 bases from V and 4 bases from J, the junction contained 10 bases not matched to a gene. The CDR3 consists of 13 residues. Germline CDR1 and CDR2: LNHDA and SQIVND (reference sequence). This CDR3 is CAGSTGKGYGYTF. For the CDR3, the DNA is TGTGCCGGATCGACAGGGAAAGGCTATGGCTACACCTTC. Combining the CDR3 with reference TRBV19 and TRBJ1-2 gives the whole variable domain DGGITQSPKYLFRKEGQNVTLSCEQNLNHDAMYWYRQDPGQGLRLIYYSQIVNDFQKGDIAEGYSVSREKKESFPLTVTSAQKNPTAFYLCAGSTGKGYGYTFGSGTRLTVV.